Detailed here is one T cell receptor (beta chain). The data stem from a study of blood T cell repertoires in COVID-19. Turning to the study itself: Acute-phase and convalescent COVID-19 samples originated in the United States, Italy and Spain.

As processed by the authors: Reference gene primer amplification gave nucleated cell count estimates. TCRdb's table, derived via immunoSEQ multiplex PCR, lists solely in-frame clones and lacks some. The V and J calls and clone size come from that table; D and trimming were worked out from the DNA. In the table there are roughly 200,000 clones, approximately 90% of which are singletons. The germline V gene encodes CDR1 MNHEY and CDR2 SMNVEV (reference sequence). Germline trimming cut 4 bases from V and 6 bases from J; bases unmatched to any gene: 11. This CDR3 is 15 amino acids long. The sample consisted of peripheral blood. The rearrangement uses TRBV27 and TRBJ2-7; TRBD1 matches at 8 bases. The receptor comes from a woman aged 18-29 years who had recovered from COVID-19. CDR3 in amino acids: CASSSATDRVSEQYV. The CDR3 DNA reads as TGTGCCAGCAGTTCCGCCACGGACAGGGTCTCCGAGCAGTACGTC.